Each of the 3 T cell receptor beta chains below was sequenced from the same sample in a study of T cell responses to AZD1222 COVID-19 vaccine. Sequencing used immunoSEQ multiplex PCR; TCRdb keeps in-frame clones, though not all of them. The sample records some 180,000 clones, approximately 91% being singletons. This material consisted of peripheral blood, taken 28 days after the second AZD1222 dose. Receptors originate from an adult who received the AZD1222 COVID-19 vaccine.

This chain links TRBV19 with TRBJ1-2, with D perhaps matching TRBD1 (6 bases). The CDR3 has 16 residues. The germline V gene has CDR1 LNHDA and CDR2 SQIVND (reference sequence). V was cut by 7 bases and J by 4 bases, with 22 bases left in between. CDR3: CASTIGGQILTYGYTF. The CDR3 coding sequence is TGTGCCAGTACCATCGGGGGACAAATATTGACCTATGGCTACACCTTC. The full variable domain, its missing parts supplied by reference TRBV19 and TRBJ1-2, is DGGITQSPKYLFRKEGQNVTLSCEQNLNHDAMYWYRQDPGQGLRLIYYSQIVNDFQKGDIAEGYSVSREKKESFPLTVTSAQKNPTAFYLCASTIGGQILTYGYTFGSGTRLTVV.

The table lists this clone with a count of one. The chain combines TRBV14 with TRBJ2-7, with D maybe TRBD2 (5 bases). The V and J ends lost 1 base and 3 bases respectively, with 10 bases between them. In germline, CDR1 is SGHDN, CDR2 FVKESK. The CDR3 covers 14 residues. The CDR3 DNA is TGTGCCAGCAGCCAAGCGGGATACATCTACGAGCAGTACTTC. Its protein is CASSQAGYIYEQYF.

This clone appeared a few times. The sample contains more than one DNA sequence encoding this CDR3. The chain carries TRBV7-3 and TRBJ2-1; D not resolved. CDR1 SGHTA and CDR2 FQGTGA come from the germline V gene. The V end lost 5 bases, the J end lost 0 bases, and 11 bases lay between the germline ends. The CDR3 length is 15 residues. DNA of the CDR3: TGTGCCAGCAGCCCCCGACTTCACTCCTACAATGAGCAGTTCTTC. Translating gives CASSPRLHSYNEQFF.